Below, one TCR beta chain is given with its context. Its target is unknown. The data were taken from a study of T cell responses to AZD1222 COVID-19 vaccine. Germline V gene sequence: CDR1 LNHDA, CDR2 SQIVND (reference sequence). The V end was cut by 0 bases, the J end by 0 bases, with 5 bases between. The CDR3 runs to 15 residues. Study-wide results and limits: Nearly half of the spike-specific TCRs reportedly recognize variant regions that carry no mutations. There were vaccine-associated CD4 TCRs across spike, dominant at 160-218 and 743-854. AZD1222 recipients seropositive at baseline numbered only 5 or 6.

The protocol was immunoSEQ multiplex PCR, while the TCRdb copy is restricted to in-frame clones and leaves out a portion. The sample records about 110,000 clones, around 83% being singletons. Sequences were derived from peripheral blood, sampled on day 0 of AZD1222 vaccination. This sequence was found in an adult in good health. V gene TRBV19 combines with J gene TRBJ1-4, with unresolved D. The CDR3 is CASSIDSATNEKLFF. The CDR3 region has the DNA TGTGCCAGTAGTATAGACAGTGCAACTAATGAAAAACTGTTTTTT.